These 17 T cell receptor beta chains were sequenced from one sample in a study of OX40 agonist ivuxolimab in advanced cancers. Method: immunoSEQ multiplex PCR; TCRdb's copy keeps in-frame clones and lacks some. The sample holds 90,000 to 100,000 clones; about four fifths are singletons and the top ten take around 1.6%. Sequencing used CD4+ or CD8+ T cells sorted from blood, obtained in a trial of the OX40 agonist ivuxolimab. These receptors were taken from an adult with an advanced solid tumor such as melanoma, head and neck, liver or kidney cancer.

CDR3 coding DNA: TGTGCCAGCAGCTTAGAAAGGACGGGGACTGAAGCTTTCTTT. This translates into CASSLERTGTEAFF. V is TRBV7-8 and J is TRBJ1-1; D is unclear. V was trimmed by 1 base and J by 5 bases, leaving 11 bases between them. The length of the CDR3 is 14 residues. Germline values: CDR1 SGHVS, CDR2 FQNEAQ.

The chain recombines TRBV5-1 with TRBJ2-1; D gene ambiguous. V was shortened by 1 base and J by 8 bases, with 10 bases between the two germline ends. CDR3 length: 13 amino acids. Germline-derived CDR1 and CDR2 are SGHRS and YFSETQ. CDR3 nucleotide sequence: TGCGCCAGCAGCTTGAGAGGTGTCGATGAGCAGTTCTTC. It encodes CASSLRGVDEQFF.

Concerning this clone itself: One junction end disagrees with the germline gene, perhaps due to a read error. This chain uses TRBV18 with TRBJ2-1; D unclear. This CDR3 comprises 20 residues. Looked up from germline, CDR1 is KGHSH and CDR2 is LQKENI. The CDR3 sequence: CASSPPPRPDRWTTYNEQFF. The CDR3 DNA reads TGTGCCAGCTCTCCACCCCCGCGTCCGGACCGATGGACCACCTACAATGAGCAGTTCTTC.

This clone was detected only once. The V call is TRBV7-2, the J call TRBJ2-5; D gene ambiguous. The CDR3 runs to 11 residues. Germline CDR1 reads SGHTA; CDR2 reads FQGNSA. The germline V and J ends were trimmed by 4 bases and 2 bases, with 2 bases remaining between them. The CDR3 DNA reads TGTGCCAGCAGCTCACAAGAGACCCAGTACTTC. It encodes CASSSQETQYF. The complete variable domain, with remaining parts taken from reference TRBV7-2 and TRBJ2-5, reads GAGVSQSPSNKVTEKGKDVELRCDPISGHTALYWYRQSLGQGLEFLIYFQGNSAPDKSGLPSDRFSAERTGGSVSTLTIQRTQQEDSAVYLCASSSQETQYFGPGTRLLVL.

This clone was recorded once. The chain employs TRBV27 and TRBJ2-7, with 11 nucleotides matching TRBD2. V trimming: 5 bases; J trimming: 7 bases; junction bases outside the gene matches: 10. CDR1 is MNHEY and CDR2 is SMNVEV in the germline V gene (reference sequence). The CDR3 runs 15 residues. The CDR3 nucleotides read TGTGCCAGCAGTACCAGACTAGCGGGAAAGGGTGAGCAGTACTTC. Amino acids: CASSTRLAGKGEQYF.

This clone was counted a single time. The chain uses TRBV21-1 and TRBJ2-5. TRBV21-1 has pseudogene status. This CDR3 comprises 13 residues. Here the CDR3 DNA reads TGTGCCACCACCTTAGGGGGGCCAGAGACCCAGTACTTC. Translation: CATTLGGPETQYF.

V and J are TRBV18 and TRBJ1-5; 10 bases are a match to TRBD1. J gave up 4 bases and V 9 bases, and 9 bases lay outside the gene matches. The CDR3 is made up of 15 amino acids. Germline assignment: CDR1 KGHSH and CDR2 LQKENI. The CDR3 is CASSARDRGNQPQHF. For the CDR3, the DNA is TGTGCCAGTTCGGCCCGGGACAGGGGTAATCAGCCCCAGCATTTT.

The chain carries TRBV7-8 and TRBJ2-7; D gene ambiguous. Trimming shortened V by 1 base and J by 0 bases, and 7 bases separated the two germline ends. Germline V gene lookup returns CDR1 SGHVS and CDR2 FQNEAQ. The CDR3 has 14 amino acids. In nucleotides, the CDR3 is TGTGCCAGCAGCTTAGGGCAACCCTCCTACGAGCAGTACTTC. The encoded protein is CASSLGQPSYEQYF.

This sequence joins TRBV28 and TRBJ2-2; weak D call: TRBD1 (6 bases). The CDR3 consists of 15 residues. CDR1 and CDR2 (germline): MDHEN, SYDVKM. With 6 bases removed from V and 7 bases from J, the gap between germline ends came to 18 bases. The CDR3 sequence is CASSPPGVPVGELFF. The DNA of the CDR3 is TGTGCCAGCAGCCCGCCAGGGGTCCCGGTCGGGGAGCTGTTTTTT.

This clone occurred once. The CDR3 spells CASSLGAGGLGYNEQFF. Written as DNA, the CDR3 is TGTGCCAGCAGCTTAGGGGCGGGTGGACTGGGGTACAATGAGCAGTTCTTC. V and J are TRBV11-2 and TRBJ2-1, with D maybe TRBD2 (5 bases). The CDR3 runs to 17 residues. The ends were cut back, 1 base at V and 4 bases at J, with 17 bases in the middle. Germline lookup yields CDR1 SGHAT and CDR2 FQNNGV.

The genes are TRBV9 and TRBJ1-2; 10 nucleotides align to TRBD1. Germline CDR1 is SGDLS and CDR2 is YYNGEE. Trimming took 3 bases from V and 4 from J; bases not matched to a gene: 0. The CDR3 contains 13 residues. Here the CDR3 reads CASSGTGGYGYTF. As DNA, the CDR3 is TGTGCCAGCAGCGGGACAGGGGGCTATGGCTACACCTTC.

This clone was counted a single time. The chain's CDR3 is CASRPTGTSSYEQYF. CDR3 DNA: TGTGCCAGCAGACCGACTGGAACCTCGTCCTACGAGCAGTACTTC. V usage is TRBV27 and J usage is TRBJ2-7; D is unclear. Germline CDR1 reads MNHEY; CDR2 reads SMNVEV (reference sequence). Trimming removed 6 bases from V and 1 base from J, with 16 bases in between. CDR3 length: 15 amino acids.

V and J are TRBV5-6 and TRBJ2-5; TRBD1 matches 7 bases. The germline V gene encodes CDR1 SGHDT and CDR2 YYEEEE. The CDR3 length is 13 residues. After removal of 1 base from V and 7 bases from J, the junction contained 4 bases not matched to a gene. The CDR3 sequence: CASSLSEGATQYF. The CDR3 DNA follows: TGTGCCAGCAGCTTGAGTGAGGGGGCGACCCAGTACTTC.

The rearrangement uses TRBV18 and TRBJ2-3; no clear D. The V gene lost 1 base and the J gene lost 8 bases, with 19 bases spanning the gap. Germline lookup yields CDR1 KGHSH and CDR2 LQKENI. The CDR3 loop spans 16 amino acids. The CDR3 bases are TGTGCCAGCTCACCACAGTTCCTTAGGGTCCTAGTTACGCAGTATTTT. It translates to CASSPQFLRVLVTQYF.

The genes are TRBV28 and TRBJ2-5, with 7 bases lining up with TRBD2. This CDR3 region has 17 residues. The ends lost 4 bases at V and 9 bases at J; junction bases unmatched: 20. Germline-derived CDR1 and CDR2 are MDHEN and SYDVKM. CDR3 DNA sequence: TGTGCCAGCAGTTCACCGTTGGGGCTAGCGGTCCGGGGGGCCCAGTACTTC. This encodes CASSSPLGLAVRGAQYF.

This chain's CDR3 is CAWSAINQPQHF. The CDR3 nucleotides are TGTGCCTGGAGTGCGATCAATCAGCCCCAGCATTTT. V usage is TRBV30 and J usage is TRBJ1-5; unclear D gene. Germline V gives CDR1 GTSNPN, CDR2 SVGIG (reference sequence). The CDR3 extends over 12 amino acids. V was clipped by 1 base and J by 3 bases, with 4 bases between them.

The chain joins TRBV4-2 to TRBJ2-5; D ambiguous. The germline CDR1 and CDR2 sequences are LGHNA and YNFKEQ. The CDR3 is made up of 15 amino acids. Trimming left V 6 bases short and J 1 base short, with 15 bases between. For the CDR3, the DNA is TGTGCCAGCAGTCACGGTGGCATATCCCAAGAGACCCAGTACTTC. Protein: CASSHGGISQETQYF.